This TCR beta chain originates from a study of T-cell reconstitution after alpha-beta-depleted transplantation in children. V lost 6 bases, J lost 1 base, and 3 bases stayed unmatched. The CDR3 covers 14 residues. CDR1 MNHNS and CDR2 SASEGT come from the germline V gene. General study results and limits: About two months after transplant, alpha-beta T cells reportedly came from several hundred expanded graft clones. Several patients had high TCRbeta diversity at day 60; it came from surviving recipient T cells and thymic progenitors. The main origin of T-cell counts and diversity one year after transplant was newly produced T cells.

Preparation of the TCRbeta library used unique molecular identifiers. Via MiXCR, TCRdb re-called the PCR reads, giving one row per CDR3 protein. The table shows about 440,000 distinct CDR3 sequences, with 43% occurring only once. This clonotype occurred a few times. No antigen is known for it. The specimen was PBMCs, collected before TCRalphabeta/CD19-depleted stem cell transplant. The source is a girl aged 2-10 years with aplastic anemia, due to receive a stem cell transplant. The chain recombines TRBV6-1 with TRBJ2-3; 8 positions agree with TRBD1. The CDR3 here is CASRQGAGTDTQYF. CDR3 bases: TGTGCCAGCAGGCAGGGGGCGGGCACAGATACGCAGTATTTT.